The 21 T cell receptor beta chains given below trace back to one sample, sequenced in a study of spatial heterogeneity in lung cancer. Study-wide results and caveats: Tumor mutation counts were tracked by expanded intratumoral alpha and beta TCR counts.

Described time point: sample taken at primary tumor resection. TCRdb re-called the 5' RACE reads through MiXCR, storing one row per CDR3 protein. The sample holds 5,000 to 6,500 distinct CDR3 sequences, approximately 6.1% seen once. No antigen has been identified for these receptors. Sequenced here: lung tumor tissue, sampled at surgery. The origin of the receptors is a female donor with early-stage non-small cell lung cancer.

About this clonotype: This beta chain is off target for a library built for alpha chains, so its abundance means little. The rearrangement joins TRBV7-3 to TRBJ2-4; 7 bases line up with TRBD2. Germline loops: CDR1 SGHTA, CDR2 FQGTGA. J lost 8 bases, V lost 1 base, and 2 bases had no gene match. The CDR3 runs 13 residues. The CDR3 region has the DNA TGTGCCAGCAGCTTAAGGGAGGGAGACATTCAGTACTTC. It translates to CASSLREGDIQYF.

In its sample, this clonotype was seen many times. This beta chain slipped into a library made for alpha chains as a stray read, so its size is not meaningful. The DNA of the CDR3 is TGCAGTGCTGTAGCGGCTAGCACAGATACGCAGTATTTT. The encoded protein is CSAVAASTDTQYF. The chain has TRBV20-1 and TRBJ2-3, with D tentatively TRBD2 (6 bases). The CDR3 spans 13 residues. CDR1 and CDR2 from the germline V gene are DFQATT and SNEGSKA (reference sequence). V was cut by 5 bases and J by 0 bases, with 9 bases left in between.

At least ten counts were recorded for this clonotype. This beta chain is an unintended read in a library built for alpha chains; its size means little. The J gene is TRBJ2-1, the V gene TRBV12-3 or TRBV12-4; no definite D call. The CDR3 spans 11 residues. V was pared by 5 bases and J by 9 bases, with 8 bases between. The CDR3 sequence is CASSQSGEQFF. CDR3 nucleotides: TGTGCCAGCAGTCAAAGTGGTGAGCAGTTCTTC.

This clonotype came up many times. Being off target in a library aimed at alpha chains, this beta chain has a size of little meaning. The chain combines TRBV20-1 with TRBJ2-3; 15 bases align to TRBD2. Germline assignment: CDR1 DFQATT and CDR2 SNEGSKA (reference sequence). Germline trimming cut 2 bases from V and 1 base from J; bases unmatched to any gene: 7. The CDR3 sequence is 18 residues long. The CDR3, as DNA: TGCAGTGCTAGATTGGGACTAGCGGGAGGAGCGGGCACAGATACGCAGTATTTT. Translation: CSARLGLAGGAGTDTQYF.

This clonotype was seen repeatedly, ten times or more. Since it is a stray read in a library aimed at alpha chains, this beta chain has a size that is not meaningful. This chain joins TRBV9 and TRBJ1-4, with D possibly TRBD1 on 5 matching bases. Germline CDR1 SGDLS, CDR2 YYNGEE. The V and J ends lost 4 bases and 8 bases respectively, with 18 bases between them. The CDR3 runs to 15 residues. DNA for the CDR3: TGTGCCAGCAGCCCTGGGGCGTATAGGGAGGAAAAACTGTTTTTT. Amino acids: CASSPGAYREEKLFF.

By share, this clonotype counts as medium-sized. This beta chain was picked up by a library intended for alpha chains and is off target, so its count carries little meaning. The J gene is TRBJ1-1, the V gene TRBV6-6; 10 nucleotides align to TRBD1. This CDR3 comprises 15 residues. The J segment lost 5 bases and the V segment lost 7 bases, leaving 10 bases of the junction unmatched. Germline lookup yields CDR1 MNHNY and CDR2 SVGAGI (reference sequence). CDR3 sequence (DNA): TGTGCCAGCATCTTTCCCCCGGGACAGGGGACTGAAGCTTTCTTT. It specifies CASIFPPGQGTEAFF.

Ten or more counts support this clonotype. The library was prepared for alpha chains; this beta chain is a stray read, so its frequency means little. The chain has TRBV10-1 and TRBJ2-3, with 8 nucleotides matching TRBD2. The CDR3 runs 15 residues. With V trimmed by 0 bases and J by 3 bases, 2 bases remained unmatched. Looked up from germline, CDR1 is WNHNN and CDR2 is SYGVQD (reference sequence). CDR3 DNA sequence: TGCGCCAGCAGTGAGTCGGTAGCGGGAACAGATACGCAGTATTTT. This codes for CASSESVAGTDTQYF.

In this sample, this clonotype is medium-sized (0.01 to 0.1%). This beta chain slipped into a library made for alpha chains as a stray read, so its size is not meaningful. The V call is TRBV11-3, the J call TRBJ2-1; 7 bases align to TRBD2. The length of the CDR3 is 14 residues. The J segment lost 1 base and the V segment lost 4 bases, leaving 1 base of the junction unmatched. Germline assignment: CDR1 SGHNT and CDR2 YENEEA. CDR3 bases: TGTGCCAGCAGCTCGCGGGAGTCCTACAATGAGCAGTTCTTC. It codes for CASSSRESYNEQFF.

There are many counts of this clonotype. This beta chain slipped into a library made for alpha chains as a stray read, so its size is not meaningful. The chain couples TRBV19 to TRBJ1-1; D not certain. The CDR3 runs 14 residues. The V gene's germline CDR1 is LNHDA and CDR2 SQIVND (reference sequence). Trimming took 7 bases from V and 5 from J, leaving 17 bases between them. The CDR3 DNA reads as TGTGCCAGTATTGGAGAAGGGTTGCTAACTGAAGCTTTCTTT. Its protein product is CASIGEGLLTEAFF.

This clonotype ranks as medium-sized. A library prepared for alpha chains yielded this beta chain as an off-target read; its size is of little meaning. The chain links TRBV11-2 to TRBJ2-1, with unresolved D. The V gene's germline CDR1 is SGHAT and CDR2 FQNNGV. This CDR3 contains 15 residues. V lost 1 base and J 5 bases, leaving 12 bases between the germline ends. The CDR3 region is CASSLASTRNNEQFF. For the CDR3, the DNA is TGTGCCAGCAGCTTAGCTTCTACCCGTAACAATGAGCAGTTCTTC.

There are many counts of this clonotype. Found in a library prepared for alpha chains, this beta chain is an off-target read, and its abundance has little meaning. This rearrangement joins TRBV28 to TRBJ2-3; no clear D. Germline V lookup: CDR1 MDHEN, CDR2 SYDVKM. The CDR3 has 15 residues. V was clipped by 4 bases and J by 0 bases, with 11 bases between them. The CDR3 spells CASSYPGPSTDTQYF. The CDR3 region has the DNA TGTGCCAGCAGTTACCCTGGCCCCAGCACAGATACGCAGTATTTT.

The sample holds many counts of this clonotype. With the library built for alpha chains, this beta chain is off target and its frequency is not meaningful. This chain links TRBV6-5 with TRBJ2-7, with 8 bases identical to TRBD2. Germline trimming cut 4 bases from V and 7 bases from J; bases unmatched to any gene: 9. The CDR3 has 14 residues. Germline V gene sequence: CDR1 MNHEY, CDR2 SVGAGI. The CDR3 bases are TGTGCCAGCAGTTTAACGGGAGGGCCGAGGGAGCAGTACTTC. Translated: CASSLTGGPREQYF.

This clonotype was seen repeatedly, ten times or more. This beta chain represents an off-target read in a library built for alpha chains; its size is of limited meaning. The chain uses TRBV20-1 and TRBJ1-1; 10 nucleotides line up with TRBD1. The CDR3 contains 16 residues. Losses at the gene ends were 3 bases for V and 3 bases for J; bases not matched to a gene: 10. Looked up from germline, CDR1 is DFQATT and CDR2 is SNEGSKA (reference sequence). Here the CDR3 DNA reads TGCAGTGCTAGGTCCGGGACAGGGGCCCTCTACACTGAAGCTTTCTTT. This translates into CSARSGTGALYTEAFF.

This clonotype was recorded many times. The library was built for alpha chains, so this beta chain is an off-target read and its size means little. The chain joins TRBV18 to TRBJ2-1; TRBD2 matches at 10 bases. Trimming at V came to 4 bases and at J to 6 bases, leaving 9 bases not matched to a gene. Germline CDR1 and CDR2: KGHSH and LQKENI. The CDR3 loop spans 16 amino acids. CDR3: CASSRAKREGLNEQFF. In nucleotides, the CDR3 is TGTGCCAGCTCACGGGCGAAGCGGGAGGGCCTCAATGAGCAGTTCTTC.

This clonotype was seen many times. This beta chain came through as a stray read in a library set up for alpha chains, and its size says little. This chain joins TRBV7-2 and TRBJ1-2, with 7 bases identical to TRBD1. CDR3 length: 14 residues. Germline assignment: CDR1 SGHTA and CDR2 FQGNSA. The V and J ends lost 0 bases and 2 bases, in that order; junction bases with no gene match: 0. CDR3 loop: CASSLATGNYGYTF. The CDR3 nucleotides read TGTGCCAGCAGCTTAGCGACAGGGAACTATGGCTACACCTTC.

This clonotype was recorded at least ten times. In a library made to pick up alpha chains, this beta chain is a stray read with a size that means little. V usage is TRBV6-6 and J usage is TRBJ2-1; D not certain. The CDR3 consists of 16 residues. Germline lookup yields CDR1 MNHNY and CDR2 SVGAGI (reference sequence). With 8 bases removed from V and 4 bases from J, the gap between germline ends came to 21 bases. This CDR3 reads CASALGRSADYNEQFF. Here the CDR3 DNA reads TGTGCCAGCGCTCTCGGCCGGTCGGCAGATTACAATGAGCAGTTCTTC.

Turning to this clonotype: For a library built for alpha chains, this beta chain is a stray read; little rests on its size. The genes are TRBV12-3 or TRBV12-4 and TRBJ2-6, with 7 nucleotides matching TRBD1. The V gene end was trimmed by 3 bases and the J gene end by 1 base; junction bases not matched to a gene: 6. This CDR3 contains 17 residues. In DNA form, the CDR3 reads TGTGCCAGCAGTTTGGGGACAGTTCCTTCTGGGGCCAACGTCCTGACTTTC. This gives the protein CASSLGTVPSGANVLTF.

This clonotype ranks as medium-sized (0.01 to 0.1%). Found in a library prepared for alpha chains, this beta chain is an off-target read, and its abundance has little meaning. The chain employs TRBV3-1 and TRBJ2-5; D perhaps matches TRBD2 (5 bases). The germline CDR1 and CDR2 sequences are LGHDT and YNNKEL (reference sequence). The CDR3 spans 13 residues. V was clipped by 1 base and J by 5 bases, with 8 bases between them. DNA for the CDR3: TGTGCCAGCAGCCAAGGACCGGGGGAGACCCAGTACTTC. Encoded protein: CASSQGPGETQYF.

This clonotype was observed many times. The library was designed around alpha chains, so this beta chain is a stray read whose abundance carries little weight. V and J are TRBV29-1 and TRBJ1-5; the D gene is possibly TRBD1 (6 bases). V lost 7 bases and J lost 5, with 18 bases in between. Germline V gives CDR1 SQVTM, CDR2 ANQGSEA. This CDR3 is 14 amino acids long. The CDR3 DNA reads TGCAGCGCTACAAGTTCAGGGGTAGATCAGCCCCAGCATTTT. This translates into CSATSSGVDQPQHF. Full variable domain (remainder filled in from reference TRBV29-1 and TRBJ1-5): SAVISQKPSRDICQRGTSLTIQCQVDSQVTMMFWYRQQPGQSLTLIATANQGSEATYESGFVIDKFPISRPNLTFSTLTVSNMSPEDSSIYLCSATSSGVDQPQHFGDGTRLSIL.

Within the sample, this clonotype is medium-sized. This beta chain turned up in a library designed for alpha chains; as an off-target read, its abundance says little. The V call is TRBV10-1, the J call TRBJ1-1; a weak D match, TRBD1 (5 bases). In germline, CDR1 is WNHNN, CDR2 SYGVQD (reference sequence). V dropped 10 bases and J dropped 2 bases, with 14 bases sitting between them. The CDR3 length is 13 residues. The CDR3 nucleotides read TGCGCCACTACTAGGGGAATTAACACTGAAGCTTTCTTT. Residues: CATTRGINTEAFF.

In this sample, this clonotype turned up a few times. Since it is a stray read in a library aimed at alpha chains, this beta chain has a size that is not meaningful. The chain employs TRBV7-6 and TRBJ1-4; D gene uncertain. This CDR3 comprises 12 residues. Germline V lookup: CDR1 SGHVS, CDR2 FNYEAQ. Trimming removed 2 bases from V and 8 bases from J, with 6 bases in between. This chain's CDR3 is CASSLPGEKLFF. Written as DNA, the CDR3 is TGTGCCAGCAGCTTACCCGGGGAAAAACTGTTTTTT.